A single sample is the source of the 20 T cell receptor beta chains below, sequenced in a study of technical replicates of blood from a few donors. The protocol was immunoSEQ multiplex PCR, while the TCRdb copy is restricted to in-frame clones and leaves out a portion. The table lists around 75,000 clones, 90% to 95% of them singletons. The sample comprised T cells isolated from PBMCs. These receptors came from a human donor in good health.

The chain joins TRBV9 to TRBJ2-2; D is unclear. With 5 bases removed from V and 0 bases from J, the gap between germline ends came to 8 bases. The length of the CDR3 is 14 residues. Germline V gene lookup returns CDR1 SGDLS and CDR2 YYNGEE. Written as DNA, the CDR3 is TGTGCCAGCAGAATCTCCGCGAACACCGGGGAGCTGTTTTTT. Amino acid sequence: CASRISANTGELFF.

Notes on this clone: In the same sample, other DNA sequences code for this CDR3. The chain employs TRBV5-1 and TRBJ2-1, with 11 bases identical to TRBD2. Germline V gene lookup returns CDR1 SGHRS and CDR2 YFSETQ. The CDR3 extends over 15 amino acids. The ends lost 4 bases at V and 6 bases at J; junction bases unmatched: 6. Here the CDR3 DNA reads TGCGCCAGCAGCCTCTTAGCGGGAGGGGGCAATGAGCAGTTCTTC. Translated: CASSLLAGGGNEQFF.

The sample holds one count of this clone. CDR3 sequence (DNA): TGTGCCAGCAGTTACGGGCTAGCGGGCTACGAGCAGTACTTC. It is translated as CASSYGLAGYEQYF. This rearrangement joins TRBV6-5 to TRBJ2-7; 8 bases match TRBD2. In germline, CDR1 is MNHEY, CDR2 SVGAGI. The junction had 3 bases not matched to a gene; V was cut back by 2 bases and J by 3 bases. The CDR3 runs 14 residues.

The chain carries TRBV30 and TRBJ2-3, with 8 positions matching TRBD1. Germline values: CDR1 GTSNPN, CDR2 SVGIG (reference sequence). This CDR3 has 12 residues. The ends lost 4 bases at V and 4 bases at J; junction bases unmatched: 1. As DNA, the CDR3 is TGTGCCTGGACAGGGGGCGCAGATACGCAGTATTTT. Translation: CAWTGGADTQYF.

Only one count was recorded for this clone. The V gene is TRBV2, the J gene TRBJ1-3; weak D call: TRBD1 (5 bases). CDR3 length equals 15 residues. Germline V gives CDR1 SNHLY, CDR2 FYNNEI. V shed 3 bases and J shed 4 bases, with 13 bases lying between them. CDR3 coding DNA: TGTGCCAGCAGTGATTTTTCAGGGTCCGGAAACACCATATATTTT. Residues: CASSDFSGSGNTIYF.

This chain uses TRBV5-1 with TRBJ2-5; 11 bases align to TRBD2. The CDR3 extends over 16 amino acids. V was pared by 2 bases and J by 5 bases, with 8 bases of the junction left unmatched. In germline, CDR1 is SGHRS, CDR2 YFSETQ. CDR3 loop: CASSFTSGRSWETQYF. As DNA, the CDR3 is TGCGCCAGCAGCTTTACTAGCGGGAGAAGTTGGGAGACCCAGTACTTC.

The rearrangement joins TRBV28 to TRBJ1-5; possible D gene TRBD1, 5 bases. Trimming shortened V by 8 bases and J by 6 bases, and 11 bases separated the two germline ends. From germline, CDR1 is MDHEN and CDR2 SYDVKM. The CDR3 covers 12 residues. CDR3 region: CASGGVGQPQHF. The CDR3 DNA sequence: TGTGCCAGCGGGGGGGTCGGTCAGCCCCAGCATTTT.

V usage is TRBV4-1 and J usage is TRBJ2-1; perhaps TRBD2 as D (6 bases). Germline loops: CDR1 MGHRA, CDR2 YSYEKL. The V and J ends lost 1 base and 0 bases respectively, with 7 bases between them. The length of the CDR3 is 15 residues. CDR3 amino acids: CASSQGDSSYNEQFF. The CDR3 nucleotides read TGCGCCAGCAGCCAAGGGGACTCCTCCTACAATGAGCAGTTCTTC.

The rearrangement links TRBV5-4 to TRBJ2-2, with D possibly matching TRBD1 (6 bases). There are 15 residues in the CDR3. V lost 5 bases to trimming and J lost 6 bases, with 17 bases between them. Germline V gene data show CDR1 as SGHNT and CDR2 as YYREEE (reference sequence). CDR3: CASRPPGAKAGELFF. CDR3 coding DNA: TGTGCCAGCAGACCCCCAGGGGCGAAGGCCGGGGAGCTGTTTTTT.

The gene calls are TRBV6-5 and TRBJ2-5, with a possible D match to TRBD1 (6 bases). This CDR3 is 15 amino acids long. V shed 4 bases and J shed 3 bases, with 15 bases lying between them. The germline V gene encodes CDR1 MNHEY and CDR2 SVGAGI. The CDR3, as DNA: TGTGCCAGCAGTTTCAGGGGTCCCTGGGAAGAGACCCAGTACTTC. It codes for CASSFRGPWEETQYF.

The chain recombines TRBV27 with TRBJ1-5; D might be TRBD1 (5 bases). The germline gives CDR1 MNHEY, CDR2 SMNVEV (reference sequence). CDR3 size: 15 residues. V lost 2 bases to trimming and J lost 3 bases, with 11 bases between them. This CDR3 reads CASSLGNRSNQPQHF. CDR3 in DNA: TGTGCCAGCAGTTTAGGGAACAGGTCCAATCAGCCCCAGCATTTT.

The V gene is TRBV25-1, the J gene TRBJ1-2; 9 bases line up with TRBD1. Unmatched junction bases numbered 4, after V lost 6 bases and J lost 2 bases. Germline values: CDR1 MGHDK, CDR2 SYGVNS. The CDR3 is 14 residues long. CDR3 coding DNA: TGTGCCAGCAGAAAACAGGGGGCCAACTATGGCTACACCTTC. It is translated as CASRKQGANYGYTF.

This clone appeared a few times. The CDR3 bases are TGTGCCAGCTGGGAAGGGGAGATCTCTGGAAACACCATATATTTT. It yields the protein CASWEGEISGNTIYF. This chain connects TRBV6-1 to TRBJ1-3, with D possibly TRBD1 on 5 matching bases. Germline assignment: CDR1 MNHNS and CDR2 SASEGT. There are 15 residues in the CDR3. V was trimmed by 8 bases and J by 0 bases, leaving 14 bases between them.

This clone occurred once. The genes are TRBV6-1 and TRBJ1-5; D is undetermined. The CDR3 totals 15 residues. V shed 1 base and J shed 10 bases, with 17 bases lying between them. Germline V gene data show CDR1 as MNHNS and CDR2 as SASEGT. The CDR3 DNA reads TGTGCCAGCAGTGAAGTCGTCCACGGGGATAAACCCCAGCATTTT. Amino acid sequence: CASSEVVHGDKPQHF.

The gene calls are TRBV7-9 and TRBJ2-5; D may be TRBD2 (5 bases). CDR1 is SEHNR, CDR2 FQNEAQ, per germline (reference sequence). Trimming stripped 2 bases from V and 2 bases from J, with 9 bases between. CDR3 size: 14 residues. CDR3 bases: TGTGCCAGCAGCTTATCGAGGGTACAAGAGACCCAGTACTTC. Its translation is CASSLSRVQETQYF.

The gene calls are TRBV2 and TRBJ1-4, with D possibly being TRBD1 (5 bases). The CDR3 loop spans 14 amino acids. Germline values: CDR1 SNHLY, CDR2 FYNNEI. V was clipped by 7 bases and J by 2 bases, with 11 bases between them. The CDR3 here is CASTRGVTNEKLFF. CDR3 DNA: TGTGCCAGCACCCGGGGGGTCACTAATGAAAAACTGTTTTTT.

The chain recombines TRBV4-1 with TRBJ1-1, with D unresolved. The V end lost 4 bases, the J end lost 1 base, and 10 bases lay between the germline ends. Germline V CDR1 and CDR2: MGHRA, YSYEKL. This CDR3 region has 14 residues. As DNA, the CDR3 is TGCGCCAGCAGCCTCTTGACAAGGAACACTGAAGCTTTCTTT. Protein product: CASSLLTRNTEAFF.

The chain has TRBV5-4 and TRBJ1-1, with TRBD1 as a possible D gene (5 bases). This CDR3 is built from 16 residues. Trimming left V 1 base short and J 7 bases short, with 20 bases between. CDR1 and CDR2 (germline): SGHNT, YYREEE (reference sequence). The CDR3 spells CASSLSLGGTGDEAFF. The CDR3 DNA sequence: TGTGCCAGCAGCTTGTCGCTGGGTGGGACGGGAGATGAAGCTTTCTTT.

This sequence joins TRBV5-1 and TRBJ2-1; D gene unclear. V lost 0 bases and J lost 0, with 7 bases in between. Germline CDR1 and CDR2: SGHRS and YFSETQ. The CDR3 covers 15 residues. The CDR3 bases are TGCGCCAGCAGCTTGGCTTTTCGCTCCTACAATGAGCAGTTCTTC. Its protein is CASSLAFRSYNEQFF. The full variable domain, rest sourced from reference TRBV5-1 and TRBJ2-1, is KAGVTQTPRYLIKTRGQQVTLSCSPISGHRSVSWYQQTPGQGLQFLFEYFSETQRNKGNFPGRFSGRQFSNSRSEMNVSTLELGDSALYLCASSLAFRSYNEQFFGPGTRLTVL.

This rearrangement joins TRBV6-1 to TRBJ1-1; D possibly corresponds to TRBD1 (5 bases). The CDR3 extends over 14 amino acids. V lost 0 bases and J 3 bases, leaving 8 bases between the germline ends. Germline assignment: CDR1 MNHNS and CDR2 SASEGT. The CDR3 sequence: CASSEATGDTEAFF. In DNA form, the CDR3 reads TGTGCCAGCAGTGAAGCAACGGGGGACACTGAAGCTTTCTTT.